This is a list of T cell receptor beta chains from one sample in a study of high-grade serous ovarian cancer treatment subgroups. Clones were sequenced by immunoSEQ multiplex PCR, and TCRdb holds only the in-frame ones, with some missing. The profile shows some 27,000 clones, about 81% of them singletons. Material: tumor tissue. The receptors here all came from a human donor with high-grade serous ovarian cancer. Both conserved end residues are trimmed from each CDR3. The D gene is left open where the match is weak. Clone size is not always given. Where it is, it says once, few, many or a class for expanded clones.

clone_size,j_call,d_call,v_call,cdr3_length,cdr3_aa
NA,TRBJ2-7,TRBD1,TRBV29-1,13,SVESRDSYTYEQY
NA,TRBJ1-5,NA,TRBV6-1,12,ASSEDGGNQPQH
NA,TRBJ2-2,TRBD2,TRBV7-9,14,ASSRTSGRWTGELF
NA,TRBJ2-7,NA,TRBV9,12,ASSVASSEGEQY
NA,TRBJ1-6,NA,TRBV28,17,ASSFPSSLPAGDNSPLH
NA,TRBJ1-2,NA,TRBV6-5,12,ASSYSRGNYGYT
NA,TRBJ2-3,TRBD2,TRBV9,13,ASSVSAGGADTQY
NA,TRBJ2-6,TRBD1,TRBV19,15,ASKGWDRATGANVLT
once,TRBJ2-7,NA,TRBV2,11,ASTGQGGYEQY
NA,TRBJ2-7,TRBD1,TRBV28,11,ATETGGRYEQY
NA,TRBJ1-1,TRBD1,TRBV10-2,12,ASSRDSQNTEAF
NA,TRBJ2-7,NA,TRBV6-5,13,ASSSRPVQGYEQY
NA,TRBJ1-5,NA,TRBV7-6,11,ASSLRGNQPQH
once,TRBJ2-7,NA,TRBV27,13,ASSSHYRANYEQY
NA,TRBJ1-5,NA,TRBV6-1,9,ASSELQPQH
NA,TRBJ2-3,TRBD1,TRBV2,13,ASRETGSGTDTQY
NA,TRBJ1-4,NA,TRBV7-9,15,ASSLRPTWGGNEKLF
NA,TRBJ2-7,NA,TRBV6-1,10,ASSVDRYEQY
NA,TRBJ2-2,NA,TRBV11-2,14,ASSLVQGLYTGELF
NA,TRBJ1-5,NA,TRBV4-1,13,ASSQVGGYHQPQH
NA,TRBJ1-5,NA,TRBV6-1,11,ASRRDVNQPQH
once,TRBJ2-5,NA,TRBV29-1,12,SAEGGGLGETQY
NA,TRBJ2-1,NA,TRBV7-7,14,ASSLEGPLEGNEQF
NA,TRBJ1-4,NA,TRBV6-4,12,ASSPERGKGKLF
NA,TRBJ1-1,TRBD1,TRBV29-1,9,SVEWQGAAF
NA,TRBJ2-1,TRBD2,TRBV2,13,ASSVRTSAHNEQF
NA,TRBJ2-7,TRBD1,TRBV27,14,ASSLIGVGGHYEQY
NA,TRBJ2-6,TRBD2,TRBV10-3,15,AISDGGRSSGANVLT
NA,TRBJ2-1,NA,TRBV5-1,13,ASAPGGQTYNEQF
few,TRBJ1-2,TRBD1,TRBV5-4,12,ASSQQGILFGYT
NA,TRBJ1-2,NA,TRBV29-1,7,SDNYGYT
NA,TRBJ1-1,NA,TRBV7-9,13,ASSPRGARGTEAF
NA,TRBJ1-5,TRBD1,TRBV7-9,14,ASSLGGGGQTQPQH
NA,TRBJ2-3,NA,TRBV4-1,14,ASSQDVGTGAYTQY
NA,TRBJ2-2,NA,TRBV30,14,AWRGTYLRNTGELF
NA,TRBJ2-2,TRBD1,TRBV2,12,ASSRQGDTGELF
NA,NA,NA,TRBV29-1,11,SVERRVAREQY
NA,TRBJ1-1,TRBD1,TRBV19,13,ASSILTGGNTEAF
NA,TRBJ1-2,NA,TRBV10-3,11,AISDGDSYGYT
NA,TRBJ2-2,NA,TRBV15,12,ATMGPLGTGELF
NA,TRBJ2-7,NA,TRBV4-1,14,ASSQLPSRVRHEQY
NA,TRBJ2-2,NA,TRBV7-2,14,ASSPRPGQNTGELF
NA,TRBJ1-2,NA,TRBV4-1,14,ASSQAPQNTNYGYT
NA,TRBJ1-2,TRBD1,TRBV29-1,13,SVAWQGAMGYGYT
NA,TRBJ2-7,NA,TRBV2,14,ASNQGSGGGAYEQY
NA,TRBJ2-3,NA,TRBV19,10,ATTDFTDTQY
NA,TRBJ2-5,NA,TRBV5-1,12,ASSVGTVKETQY
NA,TRBJ2-1,TRBD2,TRBV6-1,13,ASSGLASSYNEQF
NA,TRBJ1-1,NA,TRBV6-5,12,ASSPPGRNTEAF
NA,TRBJ2-2,NA,TRBV4-1,14,ASSQNYGGNTGELF
NA,TRBJ1-5,NA,TRBV28,14,ASSPKGSPGVQPQH
NA,TRBJ1-2,NA,TRBV29-1,9,SVGPGDGYT
NA,TRBJ2-7,TRBD2,TRBV4-1,14,ASSRDLSGTFGEQY
NA,TRBJ2-1,TRBD2,TRBV5-1,13,ASSLVAGGGNEQF
once,TRBJ2-3,NA,TRBV10-1,12,ASSEWGKTDTQY
NA,TRBJ2-2,TRBD1,TRBV6-5,13,ASSMGQGWAGELF
NA,TRBJ2-7,TRBD2,TRBV29-1,13,SVDDATSGGYEQY
NA,TRBJ2-1,TRBD1,TRBV29-1,11,SVQGENTNEQF
NA,TRBJ1-1,NA,TRBV19,9,ASGTDTEAF